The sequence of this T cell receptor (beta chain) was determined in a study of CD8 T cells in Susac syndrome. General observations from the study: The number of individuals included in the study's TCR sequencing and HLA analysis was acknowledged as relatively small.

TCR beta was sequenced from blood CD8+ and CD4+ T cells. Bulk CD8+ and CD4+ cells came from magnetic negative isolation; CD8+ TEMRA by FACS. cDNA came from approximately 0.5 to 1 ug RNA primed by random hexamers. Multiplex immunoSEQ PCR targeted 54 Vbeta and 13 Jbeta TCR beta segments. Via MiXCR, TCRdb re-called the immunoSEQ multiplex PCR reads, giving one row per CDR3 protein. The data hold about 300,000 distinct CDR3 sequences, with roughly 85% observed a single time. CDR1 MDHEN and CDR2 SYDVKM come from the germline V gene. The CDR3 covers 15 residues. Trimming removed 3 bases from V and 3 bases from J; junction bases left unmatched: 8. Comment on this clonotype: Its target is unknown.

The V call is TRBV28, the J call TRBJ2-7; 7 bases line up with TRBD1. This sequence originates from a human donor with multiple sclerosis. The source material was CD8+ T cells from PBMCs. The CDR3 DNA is TGTGCCAGCAGTTTGACAGGGATTTCACTCTACGAGCAGTACTTC. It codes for CASSLTGISLYEQYF. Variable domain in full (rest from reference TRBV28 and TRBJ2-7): DVKVTQSSRYLVKRTGEKVFLECVQDMDHENMFWYRQDPGLGLRLIYFSYDVKMKEKGDIPEGYSVSREKKERFSLILESASTNQTSMYLCASSLTGISLYEQYFGPGTRLTVT.